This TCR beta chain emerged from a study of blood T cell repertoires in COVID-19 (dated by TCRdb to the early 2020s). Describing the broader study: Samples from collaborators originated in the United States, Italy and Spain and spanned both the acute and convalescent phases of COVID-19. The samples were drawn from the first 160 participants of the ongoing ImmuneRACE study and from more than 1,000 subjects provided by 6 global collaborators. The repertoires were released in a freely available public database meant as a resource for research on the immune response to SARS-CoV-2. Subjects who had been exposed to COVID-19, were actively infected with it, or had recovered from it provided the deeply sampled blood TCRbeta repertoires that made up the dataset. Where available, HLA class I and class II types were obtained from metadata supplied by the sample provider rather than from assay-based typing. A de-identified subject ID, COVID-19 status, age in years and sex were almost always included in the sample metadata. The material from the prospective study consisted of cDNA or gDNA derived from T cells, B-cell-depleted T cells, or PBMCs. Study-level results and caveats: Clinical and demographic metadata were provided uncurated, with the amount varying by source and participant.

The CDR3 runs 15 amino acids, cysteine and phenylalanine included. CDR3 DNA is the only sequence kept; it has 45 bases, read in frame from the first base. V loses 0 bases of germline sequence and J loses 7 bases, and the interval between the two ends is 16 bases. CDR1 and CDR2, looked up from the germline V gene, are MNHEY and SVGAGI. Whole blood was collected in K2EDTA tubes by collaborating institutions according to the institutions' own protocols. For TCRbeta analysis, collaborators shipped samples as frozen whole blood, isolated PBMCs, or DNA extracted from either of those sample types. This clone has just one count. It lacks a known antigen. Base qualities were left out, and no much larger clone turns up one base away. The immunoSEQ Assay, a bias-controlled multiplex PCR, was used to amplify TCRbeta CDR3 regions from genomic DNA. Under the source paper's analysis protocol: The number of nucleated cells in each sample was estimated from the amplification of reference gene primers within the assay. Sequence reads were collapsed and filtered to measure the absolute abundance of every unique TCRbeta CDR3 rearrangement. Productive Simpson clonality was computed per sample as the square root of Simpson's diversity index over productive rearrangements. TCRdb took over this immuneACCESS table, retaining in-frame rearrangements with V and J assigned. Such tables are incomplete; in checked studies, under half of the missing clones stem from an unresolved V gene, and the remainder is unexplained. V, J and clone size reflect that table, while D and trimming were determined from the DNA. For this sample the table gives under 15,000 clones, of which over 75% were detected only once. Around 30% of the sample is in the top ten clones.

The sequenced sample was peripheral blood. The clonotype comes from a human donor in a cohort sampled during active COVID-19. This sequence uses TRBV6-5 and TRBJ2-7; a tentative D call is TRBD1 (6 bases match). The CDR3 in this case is CASSYSYRGQGEQYF. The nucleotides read TGTGCCAGCAGTTACTCGTACAGAGGTCAGGGGGAGCAGTACTTC.